This T cell receptor beta chain was recorded in a study of cytomegalovirus exposure and HLA in healthy donors. The wider study: Samples from HLA-typed donors yielded 65 million to 90 million unique TCRs in an early data release.

Germline V gene data show CDR1 as GTSNPN and CDR2 as SVGIG (reference sequence). CDR3 size: 15 residues. V dropped 3 bases and J dropped 4 bases, with 18 bases sitting between them. The PCR made use of 60 Vbeta and 13 Jbeta primers. Method: immunoSEQ multiplex PCR; TCRdb's copy keeps in-frame clones and lacks some. The sample carries about 160,000 clones, roughly 80% recorded once. On this clone itself: The same CDR3 can be traced to other DNA sequences in this sample.

The chain recombines TRBV30 with TRBJ1-1; D is perhaps TRBD1 (5 bases). The sequenced sample was PBMCs. This receptor was taken from a woman aged 30 to 39 in good health and CMV-seropositive. The CDR3 loop is CAWRTGGDWVTEAFF. In nucleotides, the CDR3 is TGTGCCTGGAGGACGGGGGGGGATTGGGTCACTGAAGCTTTCTTT.